The following is a T cell receptor (beta chain) sequence with its context. These data originate in a study of OX40 agonist ivuxolimab in advanced cancers. Across the whole study: Patients were over 65% male with ages about 20 to 79, mean 60.

Patients were excluded for autoimmune disease history or systemic immunosuppression. TCRdb's copy holds only in-frame clones and misses some; the assay was immunoSEQ multiplex PCR. This table has tens of thousands of clones, approximately 90% appearing once. Trimming removed 1 base from V and 3 bases from J, with 16 bases in between. CDR1 is SGHRS and CDR2 is YFSETQ in the germline V gene. This CDR3 contains 17 residues. Sequenced material: CD4+ or CD8+ T cells sorted from blood, taken in a trial of the OX40 agonist ivuxolimab. This receptor was taken from an adult with an advanced solid tumor such as melanoma, head and neck, liver or kidney cancer. V usage is TRBV5-1 and J usage is TRBJ2-2; D is perhaps TRBD1 or TRBD2 (6 bases each). The CDR3 sequence: CASSLRSAGQDTGELFF. The CDR3 DNA is TGCGCCAGCAGCTTGCGTAGTGCGGGACAAGACACCGGGGAGCTGTTTTTT.